This TCR beta chain emerged from a study of human T cells and chemical hapten exposure. Findings of the study overall: Donors were affected by alopecia, so their immune reaction might vary from that of healthy individuals.

The table lists this clonotype with many counts. No antigen is known for it. Indicated time point: pre-sensitization, week 0. Treatment of the sample: therapeutic diphenylcyclopropenone sensitization with weekly scalp DPC. TCRdb reprocessed the RACE reads via MiXCR and lists one record per CDR3 protein. The sample gives around 120,000 distinct CDR3 sequences, roughly 12% of which show up once; about 3% is in the top ten. The clonotype comes from a woman aged 18-35 years with alopecia areata. Some clones in this sample may be carry-over from other donors' samples. The material was whole blood, obtained in connection with sensitization to the hapten diphenylcyclopropenone (DPC).

CDR3 nucleotide sequence: TGCAGCGTTGAAGACGCCTGGGACGAGCAGTACTTC. Its translation: CSVEDAWDEQYF. V and J are TRBV29-1 and TRBJ2-7; D ambiguous. In germline, CDR1 is SQVTM, CDR2 ANQGSEA. The length of the CDR3 is 12 residues. Deletions cut 0 bases from V and 5 bases from J, with 8 bases between.